This T cell receptor beta chain was found in a study of CD8+ T cells in alopecia areata. Study outcomes and limitations: Clonality in the scalp and expanded CD8+ clones ranked among the top 100 were significantly decreased by tofacitinib. It was observed that many expanded lesional clones persisted in scalp and blood during tofacitinib.

CDR3 length: 12 amino acids. Germline V gives CDR1 MNHEY, CDR2 SVGAGI. The V end lost 8 bases, the J end lost 1 base, and 7 bases lay between the germline ends. This clone occurred a few times. What it binds is not known. Sequencing templates came from extracted RNA that was reverse transcribed into cDNA. Assay: immunoSEQ multiplex PCR; the TCRdb copy retains only in-frame clones and omits some. Of around 200,000 clones listed, 55% to 70% were seen once; the top ten hold 0.65% to 0.7%. This sample's treatment: oral pan-JAK inhibitor, 5-10 mg twice daily. Alopecia areata patients provided lesional scalp punch biopsies and peripheral blood.

Sample: CD4+ T cells sorted from blood, taken at week 4, from a patient treated with tofacitinib. The chain uses TRBV6-5 and TRBJ2-3, with D maybe TRBD2 (5 bases). The source of this sequence is a human donor with alopecia areata. This chain's CDR3 is CASRGGTDTQYF. The CDR3 bases are TGTGCCAGCCGGGGAGGCACAGATACGCAGTATTTT.